This T cell receptor beta chain appears in the sequencing data of a study of shared clonotypes between healthy human individuals. Sequenced by immunoSEQ multiplex PCR; TCRdb stores in-frame clones only, minus some. The sample lists 2,100,000 or so clones; under 97% were seen once. There are 16 residues in the CDR3. V shed 2 bases and J 5 bases; nucleotides not matched to a gene: 8. Germline assignment: CDR1 SGHAT and CDR2 FQNNGV. Division of CD4+ cells produced a CD45RA+ naive subset and a CD45RA-negative memory subset. The rearrangement links TRBV11-2 to TRBJ2-1; 8 nucleotides line up with TRBD2. The sequence came from a man aged 18 to 35 in good health. Sequenced material: naive CD4+ T cells sorted from blood. As to subset: CD45RA+ positively selected. CDR3 amino acids: CASSLQASGSHNEQFF. The CDR3 coding sequence is TGTGCCAGCAGCTTACAGGCGAGCGGGAGCCACAATGAGCAGTTCTTC. Combining the CDR3 with reference TRBV11-2 and TRBJ2-1 gives the whole variable domain EAGVAQSPRYKIIEKRQSVAFWCNPISGHATLYWYQQILGQGPKLLIQFQNNGVVDDSQLPKDRFSAERLKGVDSTLKIQPAKLEDSAVYLCASSLQASGSHNEQFFGPGTRLTVL.